This is a list of T cell receptor beta chains from one sample in a study of T-cell reconstitution after alpha-beta-depleted transplantation in children. TCRdb independently ran MiXCR on the PCR reads; one entry per CDR3 protein. This table holds 600,000 or so distinct CDR3 sequences, 20% to 25% found once. The sequences come from PBMCs, mostly from graft donor cells, collected 360 days after TCRalphabeta/CD19-depleted stem cell transplant. Receptors originate from a boy under two years old who had a stem cell transplant for acute myeloid leukemia, so the T cells may come from the graft donor. The CDR3 runs from the conserved cysteine through the conserved F or W. The D gene is left open where the match is weak. Size is stated for part of the rows, as once, few or many counts, or as a class when the clone is expanded.

d_call	j_call	v_call	clone_size	cdr3_nt	cdr3_aa
TRBD1	TRBJ1-2	TRBV15	.	TGTGCCACCAGCAGAGGAACCAGGGGGAATGGCTACACCTTC	CATSRGTRGNGYTF
.	TRBJ1-1	TRBV27	many	TGTGCCAGCAGTTTAGTTTATGTTGGAGGCACTGAAGCTTTCTTT	CASSLVYVGGTEAFF
.	TRBJ1-1	TRBV20-1	few	TGCAGTGCTAGTCTGGGGGTGACAGTTGAAGCTTTCTTT	CSASLGVTVEAFF
TRBD1	TRBJ1-1	TRBV6-1	.	TGTGCCACCCCGGGACAGGGGGCTCTCGTGAACACTGAAGCTTTCTTT	CATPGQGALVNTEAFF
TRBD1	TRBJ1-4	TRBV15	.	TGTGCCACCAGTCAACGGACAGGGGGCGAAAAACTGTTTTTT	CATSQRTGGEKLFF
.	TRBJ1-5	TRBV28	.	TGTGCCAGCAGTCGAGGGAATTCTTATCAGCCCCAGCATTTT	CASSRGNSYQPQHF
TRBD1	TRBJ1-1	TRBV5-1	few	TGTGCCAGCAGTGTTAGGGGGCTGAACACTGAAGCTTTCTTT	CASSVRGLNTEAFF
TRBD1	TRBJ1-1	TRBV20-1	once	TGCAGTGCTAGCTTGCGACAGGGGGCTTCGGCTTTCTTT	CSASLRQGASAFF
.	TRBJ1-5	TRBV29-1	.	TGCAGCCTCCCCCTCGGGCAGAGCAATCAGCCCCAGCATTTT	CSLPLGQSNQPQHF
.	TRBJ1-3	TRBV7-8	.	TGTGCCAGCAGCGCCGGAGTGCGGGGATCTGGAAACACCATATATTTT	CASSAGVRGSGNTIYF
.	TRBJ2-3	TRBV29-1	many	TGCAGCGCACCGGGACTCCGTGACTTAGATACGCAGTATTTT	CSAPGLRDLDTQYF
.	TRBJ2-1	TRBV20-1	few	TGCAGTGCTAGCGGGGTCCCTTGGGATGAGCAGTTCTTC	CSASGVPWDEQFF
.	TRBJ2-7	TRBV12-3/TRBV12-4	many	TGTGCCAGCACCCTGGGGGTCACCTACGAGCAGTACTTC	CASTLGVTYEQYF
.	TRBJ2-3	TRBV7-8	.	TGTGCCAGCAGCTTAGAAGAGTACTCTGGACTTAGCACAGATACGCAGTATTTT	CASSLEEYSGLSTDTQYF
.	TRBJ2-3	TRBV28	.	TGTGCCAGCAGTTTGCCCAGGCGAGGAGCAGATACGCAGTATTTT	CASSLPRRGADTQYF
TRBD2	TRBJ2-1	TRBV5-1	.	TGCGCCAGCAGCCCGACCGGGACTAGCGGGGGGGCATCCTACAATGAGCGGTTCTTC	CASSPTGTSGGASYNERFF
.	TRBJ1-1	TRBV29-1	.	TGCAGCGTTTCCCCGAAGAACACTGAAGCTTTCTTT	CSVSPKNTEAFF
TRBD2	TRBJ2-1	TRBV4-2	few	TGTGCCAGCAGCCAAGAGGCGGGGGAGGATGAGCAGTTCTTC	CASSQEAGEDEQFF
TRBD1	TRBJ2-2	TRBV20-1	.	TGCAGTGCGAGACGGACAGGGGTGGCCGGGGAGCTGTTTTTT	CSARRTGVAGELFF
.	TRBJ2-3	TRBV9	few	TGTGCCAGCAGCGTAGAAGACAGTAGCACAGATACGCAGTATTTT	CASSVEDSSTDTQYF
TRBD1	TRBJ2-2	TRBV29-1	many	TGCAGCGTTGAAGAGACAGGGGTAGACACCGGGGAGCTGTTTTTT	CSVEETGVDTGELFF
TRBD1	TRBJ2-2	TRBV6-2/TRBV6-3	.	TGTGCCAGCAGTCGTAGGACAGGGCTCGGGGAGCTGTTTTTT	CASSRRTGLGELFF
.	TRBJ2-5	TRBV10-3	.	TGTGCCATCAGTGACTGGACCGCCAAAGAGACCCAGTACTTC	CAISDWTAKETQYF
.	TRBJ2-5	TRBV6-1	.	TGTGCCAGCAGTGAGCAGGGCCTAAAAGAGACCCAGTACTTC	CASSEQGLKETQYF
.	TRBJ1-6	TRBV12-3/TRBV12-4	many	TGTGCCAGCAGTTTGACGGGTAGCGCCTATAATTCACCCCTCCACTTT	CASSLTGSAYNSPLHF
.	TRBJ1-4	TRBV27	.	TGTGCCAGCAGTTTAGAGGGGGGTGAAAAACTGTTTTTT	CASSLEGGEKLFF
TRBD2	TRBJ2-3	TRBV20-1	few	TGCAGTGCTAGAAGGAGCGGGGGGCTGACAGATACGCAGTATTTT	CSARRSGGLTDTQYF
.	TRBJ1-1	TRBV30	many	TGTGCCTGGAGTGTACTTAGCACTGAAGCTTTCTTT	CAWSVLSTEAFF
TRBD2	TRBJ2-3	TRBV6-5	many	TGTGCCAGCAGTTCTCCCATGGCCCCGGGGGGTACGCAGTATTTT	CASSSPMAPGGTQYF
.	TRBJ2-2	TRBV15	.	TGTGCCACCAGCAGAGTAGTCAACACCGGGGAGCTGTTTTTT	CATSRVVNTGELFF
.	TRBJ2-2	TRBV28	.	TGTGCCAGCAGTTTCGGGGGTCAGGGCACCGGGGAGCTGTTTTTT	CASSFGGQGTGELFF
.	TRBJ1-1	TRBV5-1	.	TGCGCCAGCAGCCCGGGAACTAGGTCCACTGAAGCTTTCTTT	CASSPGTRSTEAFF
TRBD1	TRBJ2-3	TRBV29-1	many	TGCAGCGTGGAGAGGGACAGGGCTCCACCGGGGGATACGCAGTATTTT	CSVERDRAPPGDTQYF
.	TRBJ2-3	TRBV7-3	.	TGTGCCAGCAGCTTGAGGGGGGTGCACACAGATACGCAGTATTTT	CASSLRGVHTDTQYF
.	TRBJ1-4	TRBV12-3/TRBV12-4	.	TGTGCCAGCAGTTTGGCAGGGTGGTACGAAAAACTGTTTTTT	CASSLAGWYEKLFF
TRBD1	TRBJ1-2	TRBV28	many	TGTGCCAGCAGCAATTACAGGGGTGGCTATGGCTACACCTTC	CASSNYRGGYGYTF
.	TRBJ2-2	TRBV7-9	many	TGTGCCAGCAGGCTCCGGGACGCACGGGGCACCGGGGAGCTGTTTTTT	CASRLRDARGTGELFF
TRBD1	TRBJ2-2	TRBV5-1	few	TGCGCCAGCGCACAGGGGTTGGACACCGGGGAGCTGTTTTTT	CASAQGLDTGELFF
.	TRBJ2-2	TRBV2	many	TGTGCCAGCAGTAAGGACGCCAACGCGAACACCGGGGAGCTGTTTTTT	CASSKDANANTGELFF
.	TRBJ2-7	TRBV12-3/TRBV12-4	many	TGTGCCAGCGGAACGGGACCCAATTCCTACGAGCAGTACTTC	CASGTGPNSYEQYF
TRBD1	TRBJ2-5	TRBV20-1	few	TGCAGTGCTCACTCCCAGGGGGCGGGGGAGACCCAGTACTTC	CSAHSQGAGETQYF